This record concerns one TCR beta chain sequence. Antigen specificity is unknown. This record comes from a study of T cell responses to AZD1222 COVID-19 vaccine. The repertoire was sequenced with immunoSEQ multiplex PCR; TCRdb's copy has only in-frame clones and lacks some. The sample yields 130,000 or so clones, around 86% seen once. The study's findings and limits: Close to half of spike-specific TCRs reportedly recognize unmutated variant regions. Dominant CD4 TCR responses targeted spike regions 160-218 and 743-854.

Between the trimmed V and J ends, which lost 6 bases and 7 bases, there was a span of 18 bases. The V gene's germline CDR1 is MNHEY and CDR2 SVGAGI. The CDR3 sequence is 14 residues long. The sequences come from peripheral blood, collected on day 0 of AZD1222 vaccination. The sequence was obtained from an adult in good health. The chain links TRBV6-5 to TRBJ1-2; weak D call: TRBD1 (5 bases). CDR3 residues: CASSLPTVRSGYTF. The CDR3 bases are TGTGCCAGCAGCTTACCGACAGTCAGATCTGGCTACACCTTC.